This T cell receptor (beta chain) was sequenced in a study of OX40 agonist ivuxolimab in advanced cancers. Study-wide background: The study gave patients intravenous ivuxolimab at 0.01 to 10 mg/kg every 2 weeks.

This clone was observed a few times. Profiled with immunoSEQ multiplex PCR; TCRdb holds only in-frame clones, not every one. The sample consists of about 44,000 clones, around 88% of them appearing once. Germline CDR1 and CDR2: MNHEY and SVGAGI. Trimming left V 4 bases short and J 2 bases short, with 14 bases between. This CDR3 contains 15 residues. This sequence joins TRBV6-5 and TRBJ1-2, with D perhaps matching TRBD1 (6 bases). The clonotype comes from an adult with an advanced solid tumor such as melanoma, head and neck, liver or kidney cancer. The specimen was CD4+ or CD8+ T cells sorted from blood, collected in a trial of the OX40 agonist ivuxolimab. The CDR3 loop reads CASSSPGALNYGYTF. The CDR3 coding sequence is TGTGCCAGCAGTTCACCGGGGGCCCTCAACTATGGCTACACCTTC.